Described below is a single TCR beta chain sequence and its context. The antigen is unknown. The PCR was carried out with 60 Vbeta primers and 13 Jbeta primers. TCRdb's table, derived via immunoSEQ multiplex PCR, lists solely in-frame clones and lacks some. The sample includes about 89,000 clones, 60% to 80% seen only once; the top ten take about 4%. V lost 5 bases to trimming and J lost 0 bases, with 13 bases between them. This CDR3 has 15 amino acids. CDR1 is PRHDT and CDR2 is FYEKMQ in the germline V gene (reference sequence). The data originate from a study of cytomegalovirus exposure and HLA in healthy donors. Study-wide background: In a previous analysis, around 120 million unique TCR beta sequences were found from 150 million to 200 million T cells.

The donors, nominally healthy at sampling, likely had unrecorded immune exposures. Study results and caveats: In a later analysis, productive TCRs from donors in an Asian-associated ancestry cluster reportedly carried fewer N-insertions than the cohort mean. In an earlier analysis, about 87% or about 30%: the productive usage of most TCR beta V segments.

The sequencing sample was made of PBMCs. This chain joins TRBV13 and TRBJ1-1; D is ambiguous. This sequence was found in a man aged 30-40 years in good health and CMV-seronegative. The CDR3 loop reads CASSPEGPLNTEAFF. CDR3 nucleotides: TGTGCCAGCAGCCCAGAGGGCCCTCTGAACACTGAAGCTTTCTTT.